This T cell receptor beta chain was found in a study of identical twins. Each CDR3 protein gets one entry after TCRdb re-called the 5' RACE reads with MiXCR. The sample consists of 1.5 million to 2 million distinct CDR3 sequences, less than 35% of them appearing once. This CDR3 comprises 15 residues. Germline V CDR1 and CDR2: KGHDR, SFDVKD. V dropped 3 bases and J dropped 11 bases, with 20 bases sitting between them. This TCR was recovered from a newborn girl in good health. Source material: cord blood. The chain is built from TRBV24-1 and TRBJ2-3; perhaps D is TRBD1 or TRBD2 (6 bases each). CDR3 nucleotide sequence: TGTGCCACCAGTGATGGCAGGGGACTCTCTTCTCGGCAGTATTTT. Translation gives CATSDGRGLSSRQYF.